These 29 T cell receptor beta chains were sequenced from one sample in a study of radiotherapy plus CTLA-4 blockade in lung cancer. Sequenced by immunoSEQ multiplex PCR; TCRdb stores in-frame clones only, minus some. Of some 60,000 clones listed, approximately 79% are singletons. Sequencing used peripheral blood, obtained from a patient treated with radiotherapy plus ipilimumab. These receptors came from a human donor with non-small cell lung cancer who had a complete response to radiotherapy plus ipilimumab.

In its sample, this clone was seen a few times. This rearrangement joins TRBV7-8 to TRBJ1-5, with 7 positions matching TRBD1. Germline V gene data show CDR1 as SGHVS and CDR2 as FQNEAQ. Trimming at V came to 4 bases and at J to 4 bases, leaving 4 bases not matched to a gene. The CDR3 runs 14 residues. CDR3 sequence: CASSWTGRNQPQHF. CDR3 in DNA: TGTGCCAGCAGCTGGACAGGACGGAATCAGCCCCAGCATTTT.

V usage is TRBV6-6 and J usage is TRBJ1-6, with unresolved D. Trimming left V 5 bases short and J 8 bases short, with 4 bases between. CDR1 MNHNY and CDR2 SVGAGI come from the germline V gene (reference sequence). CDR3 length: 11 amino acids. CDR3 sequence reads: CASSVDSPLHF. The CDR3 DNA reads as TGTGCCAGCAGTGTCGATTCACCCCTCCACTTT.

The V call is TRBV4-1, the J call TRBJ2-3, with D maybe TRBD2 (5 bases). This CDR3 spans 14 amino acids. V shed 4 bases and J shed 4 bases, with 12 bases lying between them. Germline V gives CDR1 MGHRA, CDR2 YSYEKL. CDR3 sequence (DNA): TGCGCCAGCAGCCGAGTACTCGGGGCAGATACGCAGTATTTT. This encodes CASSRVLGADTQYF.

The CDR3 here is CASYRPGANVLTF. The CDR3 DNA reads as TGTGCCAGTTACAGGCCTGGGGCCAACGTCCTGACTTTC. The chain uses TRBV28 and TRBJ2-6; D may be TRBD1 (5 bases). The CDR3 contains 13 residues. V lost 9 bases to trimming and J lost 2 bases, with 8 bases between them. Germline V gene lookup returns CDR1 MDHEN and CDR2 SYDVKM.

This chain links TRBV7-9 with TRBJ2-1; D not resolved. V was shortened by 5 bases and J by 2 bases, with 10 bases between the two germline ends. Germline V gene sequence: CDR1 SEHNR, CDR2 FQNEAQ (reference sequence). The length of the CDR3 is 14 residues. Here the CDR3 DNA reads TGTGCCAGCAGCCTACAGAGCCCCTACAATGAGCAGTTCTTC. Amino acid sequence: CASSLQSPYNEQFF. Full variable domain (remainder filled in from reference TRBV7-9 and TRBJ2-1): DTGVSQNPRHKITKRGQNVTFRCDPISEHNRLYWYRQTLGQGPEFLTYFQNEAQLEKSRLLSDRFSAERPKGSFSTLEIQRTEQGDSAMYLCASSLQSPYNEQFFGPGTRLTVL.

The chain joins TRBV5-1 to TRBJ2-7, with 8 bases aligning to TRBD2. The CDR3 length is 15 residues. With 6 bases clipped from V and 0 bases from J, the junction kept 8 bases outside the gene matches. Germline CDR1 reads SGHRS; CDR2 reads YFSETQ. The CDR3 sequence: CASTSSGSSSYEQYV. As DNA, the CDR3 is TGCGCCAGCACCTCTAGCGGGTCCAGCTCCTACGAGCAGTACGTC.

The chain couples TRBV10-2 to TRBJ1-1; no reliable D call. CDR1 is WSHSY, CDR2 SAAADI, per germline. The CDR3 sequence is 14 residues long. Between the trimmed V and J ends, which lost 8 bases and 5 bases, there was a span of 18 bases. CDR3 sequence reads: CASSPVRSNTEAFF. CDR3 bases: TGCGCCAGCTCCCCCGTACGGTCTAATACTGAAGCTTTCTTT.

The chain carries TRBV11-3 and TRBJ2-2; D may be TRBD2 (6 bases). V lost 5 bases and J 7 bases, leaving 26 bases between the germline ends. The CDR3 is made up of 18 amino acids. Germline CDR1 reads SGHNT; CDR2 reads YENEEA. The CDR3 loop is CASSVRGLGAGGDGELFF. CDR3 sequence (DNA): TGTGCCAGCAGCGTCCGGGGATTAGGAGCGGGCGGGGACGGGGAGCTGTTTTTT.

The rearrangement uses TRBV5-8 and TRBJ1-5; D unresolved. Trimming pared 0 bases from V and 0 bases from J, leaving 4 bases between. Per germline, CDR1 SGHTS and CDR2 YDEGEE. CDR3 length: 14 amino acids. This CDR3 reads CASSLGASNQPQHF. The CDR3 DNA reads TGTGCCAGCAGCTTGGGCGCTAGCAATCAGCCCCAGCATTTT.

This clone has more than one count but fewer than ten. The rearrangement links TRBV13 to TRBJ1-5; D not certain. Trimming took 2 bases from V and 0 from J, leaving 17 bases between them. Germline-derived CDR1 and CDR2 are PRHDT and FYEKMQ (reference sequence). CDR3 size: 18 residues. CDR3 in DNA: TGTGCCAGCAGCTTATCACGTGGCGGGGTGTATAGCAATCAGCCCCAGCATTTT. Residues: CASSLSRGGVYSNQPQHF.

The V gene is TRBV6-6, the J gene TRBJ2-2; D is uncertain. In germline, CDR1 is MNHNY, CDR2 SVGAGI (reference sequence). The CDR3 is 16 residues long. V was trimmed by 2 bases and J by 0 bases, leaving 10 bases between them. In DNA, the CDR3 is TGTGCCAGCAGTTACGCCGGGTCCGCGAACACCGGGGAGCTGTTTTTT. Its translation: CASSYAGSANTGELFF.

The chain has TRBV4-3 and TRBJ2-2; 9 bases are shared with TRBD1. The CDR3 is 22 amino acids. CDR1 and CDR2 from the germline V gene are LGHNA and YSLEER. The V segment lost 0 bases and the J segment 3 bases; nucleotides outside the gene matches: 20. DNA of the CDR3: TGCGCCAGCAGCCAAGATTGGCTTTTAGGTAGAACAGGGGGCCGGGACACCGGGGAGCTGTTTTTT. Residues: CASSQDWLLGRTGGRDTGELFF.

The chain joins TRBV6-1 to TRBJ1-5; a weak D match, TRBD1 (6 bases). The ends were cut back, 2 bases at V and 0 bases at J, with 11 bases in the middle. CDR1 is MNHNS and CDR2 is SASEGT in the germline V gene. CDR3 length equals 16 residues. The DNA of the CDR3 is TGTGCCAGCAGTGAACCCACAGGGCGTAGCAATCAGCCCCAGCATTTT. Its protein product is CASSEPTGRSNQPQHF.

The chain combines TRBV5-1 with TRBJ2-1; 8 nucleotides align to TRBD2. With 6 bases clipped from V and 7 bases from J, the junction kept 9 bases outside the gene matches. Germline assignment: CDR1 SGHRS and CDR2 YFSETQ. The CDR3 runs 14 residues. The DNA for the CDR3 is TGCGCCAGCACCGGGACTAGGGGGGGGAATGAGCAGTTCTTC. Its protein is CASTGTRGGNEQFF.

This chain uses TRBV12-5 with TRBJ1-4; D possibly corresponds to TRBD1 (5 bases). V lost 7 bases and J lost 3, with 15 bases in between. Germline values: CDR1 LGHNT, CDR2 FRNRAP. The CDR3 length is 15 residues. The CDR3 nucleotides read TGTGCTAGTGCCATTGAGGGAGGGGCTAATGAAAAACTGTTTTTT. Its translation: CASAIEGGANEKLFF.

The V call is TRBV10-2, the J call TRBJ2-1; 9 nucleotides align to TRBD2. CDR1 is WSHSY and CDR2 is SAAADI in the germline V gene. The CDR3 is 15 amino acids. V trimming: 2 bases; J trimming: 3 bases; junction bases outside the gene matches: 2. This CDR3 is CASSEAGGFYNEQFF. The CDR3, as DNA: TGCGCCAGCAGTGAGGCGGGGGGGTTCTACAATGAGCAGTTCTTC.

This rearrangement joins TRBV5-1 to TRBJ1-6; unclear D gene. CDR3 length: 15 amino acids. The V and J ends lost 0 bases and 6 bases respectively, with 10 bases between them. CDR1 and CDR2 (germline): SGHRS, YFSETQ. CDR3 residues: CASSLGDTFNSPLHF. CDR3 DNA sequence: TGCGCCAGCAGCTTGGGAGACACCTTTAATTCACCCCTCCACTTT.

This clone has a handful of counts. This chain joins TRBV7-9 and TRBJ1-2; the D is unclear. In germline, CDR1 is SEHNR, CDR2 FQNEAQ (reference sequence). Between the trimmed V and J ends, which lost 4 bases and 8 bases, there was a span of 14 bases. The CDR3 is 13 amino acids. Written as DNA, the CDR3 is TGTGCCAGCAGCTCGTTTAGACGCGGGGGCTACACCTTC. Translated, it gives CASSSFRRGGYTF.

This clone appeared a single time. The CDR3 sequence is CASSLAGEQQPQHF. CDR3 nucleotides: TGTGCCAGCAGCTTGGCCGGTGAACAGCAGCCCCAGCATTTT. This chain joins TRBV5-4 and TRBJ1-5; D gene unclear. Germline V lookup: CDR1 SGHNT, CDR2 YYREEE (reference sequence). There are 14 residues in the CDR3. V gave up 0 bases and J gave up 7 bases, with 11 bases separating them.

The V gene is TRBV28, the J gene TRBJ1-6; D gene ambiguous. The CDR3 is 14 amino acids. Trimming shortened V by 6 bases and J by 9 bases, and 15 bases separated the two germline ends. CDR1 and CDR2 from the germline V gene are MDHEN and SYDVKM. The CDR3 region has the DNA TGTGCCAGCAGAACCGGGAGCCAGGTTTCACCCCTCCACTTT. Its protein is CASRTGSQVSPLHF.

The sample holds one count of this clone. The chain links TRBV19 to TRBJ2-3; no clear D gene. Germline assignment: CDR1 LNHDA and CDR2 SQIVND (reference sequence). Trimming cost V 3 bases and J 1 base, with 17 bases left between them. CDR3 size: 17 residues. CDR3 region: CASSILSGRVGTDTQYF. CDR3 DNA: TGTGCCAGTAGTATTCTGTCTGGTCGGGTTGGCACAGATACGCAGTATTTT.

CDR3 in DNA: TGCGCCAGCAGTGACGGACAGCCTTGGGATGAGCAGTTCTTC. Residues: CASSDGQPWDEQFF. This sequence joins TRBV10-1 and TRBJ2-1; perhaps TRBD1 as D (6 bases). CDR1 and CDR2 (germline): WNHNN, SYGVQD (reference sequence). Deletions cut 3 bases from V and 8 bases from J, with 14 bases between. The CDR3 sequence is 14 residues long.

The chain couples TRBV13 to TRBJ2-7, with D possibly being TRBD2 (5 bases). The CDR3 length is 11 residues. CDR1 is PRHDT, CDR2 FYEKMQ, per germline (reference sequence). V lost 5 bases, J lost 4 bases, and 6 bases lay in between. CDR3 loop: CASSRGYEQYF. The DNA of the CDR3 is TGTGCCAGCAGCCGGGGATACGAGCAGTACTTC.

The J gene is TRBJ1-2, the V gene TRBV9, with 7 bases that match TRBD1. Germline V gives CDR1 SGDLS, CDR2 YYNGEE. V lost 2 bases to trimming and J lost 7 bases; unmatched junction nucleotides: 5. The CDR3 runs to 13 residues. The CDR3 region has the DNA TGTGCCAGCAGCGTTCGACAGGGCACTGGCTACACCTTC. Its protein is CASSVRQGTGYTF.

The CDR3 coding sequence is TGTGCCAGCAGGAGCCGGGACAGGGGGAAGGCTGAAGCTTTCTTT. It is translated as CASRSRDRGKAEAFF. The J gene is TRBJ1-1, the V gene TRBV6-6; 11 positions agree with TRBD1. The V gene's germline CDR1 is MNHNY and CDR2 SVGAGI (reference sequence). The CDR3 spans 15 residues. V lost 6 bases, J lost 6 bases, and 9 bases stayed unmatched.

The V call is TRBV18, the J call TRBJ2-7; TRBD1 is a possible D gene (5 bases). This CDR3 is built from 13 residues. Trimming removed 3 bases at V and 6 bases at J, with 12 bases between. Germline V gene lookup returns CDR1 KGHSH and CDR2 LQKENI. The CDR3 bases are TGTGCCAGCTCACCCGACAGACAAAGCGAGCAGTACGTC. Protein product: CASSPDRQSEQYV.

A single count supports this clone. This rearrangement joins TRBV10-2 to TRBJ2-2; 11 bases are a match to TRBD2. This CDR3 region has 14 residues. The germline V gene has CDR1 WSHSY and CDR2 SAAADI. With 6 bases clipped from V and 5 bases from J, the junction kept 2 bases outside the gene matches. CDR3 nucleotide sequence: TGCGCCAGCAGGCTAGCGGGAGGAACCGGGGAGCTGTTTTTT. Translated, it gives CASRLAGGTGELFF.

This clone is a singleton in its sample. CDR3 sequence reads: CASSASGSGADTQYF. The DNA of the CDR3 is TGTGCCAGCTCAGCTAGCGGGAGCGGGGCAGATACGCAGTATTTT. The chain is built from TRBV13 and TRBJ2-3; 10 bases agree with TRBD2. Germline V gene sequence: CDR1 PRHDT, CDR2 FYEKMQ (reference sequence). The CDR3 length is 15 residues. V lost 8 bases and J lost 4; bases outside the gene matches: 9.

This clone came up a few times. V usage is TRBV10-1 and J usage is TRBJ1-6, with D possibly matching TRBD1 (6 bases). V lost 4 bases and J lost 7, with 11 bases in between. The germline gives CDR1 WNHNN, CDR2 SYGVQD (reference sequence). The CDR3 runs 14 residues. The CDR3: CASSATGTNSPLHF. In nucleotides, the CDR3 is TGCGCCAGCAGTGCCACAGGGACGAATTCACCCCTCCACTTT.